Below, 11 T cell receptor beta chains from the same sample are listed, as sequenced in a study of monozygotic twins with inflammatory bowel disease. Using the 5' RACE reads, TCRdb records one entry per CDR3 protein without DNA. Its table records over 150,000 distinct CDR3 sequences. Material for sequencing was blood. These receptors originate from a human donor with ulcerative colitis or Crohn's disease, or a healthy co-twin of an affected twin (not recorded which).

CDR3 in amino acids: CASSRGVSGTGELFF. V is TRBV11-3 and J is TRBJ2-2; TCRdb selects TRBD1, and the lack of DNA leaves this call unchecked. Germline loops: CDR1 SGHNT, CDR2 YENEEA. The CDR3 is made up of 15 amino acids. Variable domain in full (rest from reference TRBV11-3 and TRBJ2-2): EAGVVQSPRYKIIEKKQPVAFWCNPISGHNTLYWYLQNLGQGPELLIRYENEEAVDDSQLPKDRFSAERLKGVDSTLKIQPAELGDSAVYLCASSRGVSGTGELFFGEGSRLTVL.

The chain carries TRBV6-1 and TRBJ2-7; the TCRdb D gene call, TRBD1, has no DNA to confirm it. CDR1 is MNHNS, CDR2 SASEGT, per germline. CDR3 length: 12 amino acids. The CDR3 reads CASDGQGIEQYF.

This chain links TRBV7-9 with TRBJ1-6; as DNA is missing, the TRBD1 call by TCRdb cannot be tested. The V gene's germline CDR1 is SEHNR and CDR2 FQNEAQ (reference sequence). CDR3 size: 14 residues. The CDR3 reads CANRGPYYNSPLHF.

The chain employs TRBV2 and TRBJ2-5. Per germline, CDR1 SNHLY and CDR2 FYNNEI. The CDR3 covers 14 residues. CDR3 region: CASSAGRVQETQYF. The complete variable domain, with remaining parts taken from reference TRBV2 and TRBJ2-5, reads EPEVTQTPSHQVTQMGQEVILRCVPISNHLYFYWYRQILGQKVEFLVSFYNNEISEKSEIFDDQFSVERPDGSNFTLKIRSTKLEDSAMYFCASSAGRVQETQYFGPGTRLLVL.

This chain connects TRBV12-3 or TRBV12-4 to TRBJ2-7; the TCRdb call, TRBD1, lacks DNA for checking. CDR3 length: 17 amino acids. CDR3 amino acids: CASSTPLGGCKPYEQYF.

The CDR3 spells CASSPVINFQNTEAFF. The rearrangement joins TRBV18 to TRBJ1-1. The CDR3 spans 16 residues. Per germline, CDR1 KGHSH and CDR2 LQKENI.

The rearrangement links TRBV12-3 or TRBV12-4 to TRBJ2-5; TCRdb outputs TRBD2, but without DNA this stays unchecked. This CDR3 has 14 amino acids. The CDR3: CASSLAGGQETQYF.

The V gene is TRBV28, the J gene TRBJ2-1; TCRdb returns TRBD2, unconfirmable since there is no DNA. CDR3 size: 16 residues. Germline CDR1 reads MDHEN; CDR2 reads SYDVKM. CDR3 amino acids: CASSLWVAGGPTEQFF.

The CDR3 here is CSATTGTSGSFFRELFF. The gene calls are TRBV20-1 and TRBJ2-2; TCRdb lists TRBD2, though no DNA is available to test this call. This CDR3 is 17 amino acids long. From germline, CDR1 is DFQATT and CDR2 SNEGSKA (reference sequence).

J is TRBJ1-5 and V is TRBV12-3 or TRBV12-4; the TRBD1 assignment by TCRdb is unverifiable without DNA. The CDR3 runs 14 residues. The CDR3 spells CASSRTGGDQPQHF.

The CDR3 loop reads CASEEISQGSNTEAFF. The rearrangement uses TRBV7-9 and TRBJ1-1; TCRdb's D call of TRBD1 is untestable without DNA. The CDR3 is 16 amino acids. CDR1 and CDR2 (germline): SEHNR, FQNEAQ (reference sequence).